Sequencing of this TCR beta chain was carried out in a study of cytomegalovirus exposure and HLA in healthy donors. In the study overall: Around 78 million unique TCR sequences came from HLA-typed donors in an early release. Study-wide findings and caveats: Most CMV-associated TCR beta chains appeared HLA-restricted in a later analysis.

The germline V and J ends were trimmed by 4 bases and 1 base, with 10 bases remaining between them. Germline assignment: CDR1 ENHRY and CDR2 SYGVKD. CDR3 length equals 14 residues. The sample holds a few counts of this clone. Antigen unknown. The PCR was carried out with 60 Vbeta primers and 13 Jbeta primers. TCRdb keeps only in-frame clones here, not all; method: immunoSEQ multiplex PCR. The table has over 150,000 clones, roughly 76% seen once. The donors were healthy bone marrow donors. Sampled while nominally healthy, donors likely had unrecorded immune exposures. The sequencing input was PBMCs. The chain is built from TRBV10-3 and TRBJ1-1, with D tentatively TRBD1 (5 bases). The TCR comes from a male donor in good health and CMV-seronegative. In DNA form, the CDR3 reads TGTGCCATCAGTGCCCAGGGATGGAACACTGAAGCTTTCTTT. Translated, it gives CAISAQGWNTEAFF.